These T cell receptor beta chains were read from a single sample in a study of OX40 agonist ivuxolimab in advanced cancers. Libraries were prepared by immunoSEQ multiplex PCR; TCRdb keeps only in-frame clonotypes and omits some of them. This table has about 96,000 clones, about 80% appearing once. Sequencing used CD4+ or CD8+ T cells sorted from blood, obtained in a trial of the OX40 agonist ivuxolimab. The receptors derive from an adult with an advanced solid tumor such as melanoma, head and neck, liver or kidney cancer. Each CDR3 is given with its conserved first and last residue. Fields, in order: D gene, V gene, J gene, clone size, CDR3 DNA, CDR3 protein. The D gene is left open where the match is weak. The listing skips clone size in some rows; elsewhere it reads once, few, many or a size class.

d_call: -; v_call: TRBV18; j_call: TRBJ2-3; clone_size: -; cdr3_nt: TGTGCCAGCTCACCAGTGCTAGTCACAGATACGCAGTATTTT; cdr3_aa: CASSPVLVTDTQYF
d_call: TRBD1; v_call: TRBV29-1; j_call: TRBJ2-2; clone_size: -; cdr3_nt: TGCAGCGTCGACACTATACCGACAGGGGGTAACACCGGGGAGCTGTTTTTT; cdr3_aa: CSVDTIPTGGNTGELFF
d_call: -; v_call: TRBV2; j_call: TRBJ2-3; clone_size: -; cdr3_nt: TGTGCCAGCACCCCCCCCGGGACTAGCACAGATACGCAGTATTTT; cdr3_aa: CASTPPGTSTDTQYF
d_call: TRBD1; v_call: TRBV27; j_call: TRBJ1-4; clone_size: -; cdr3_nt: TGTGCCAGCAGGACCGGGACAGGGAATGAAAAACTGTTTTTT; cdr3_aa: CASRTGTGNEKLFF
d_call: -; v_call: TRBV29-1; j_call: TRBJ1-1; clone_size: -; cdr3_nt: TGCAGCGTTGAAGGGTTGGGGACCGGTCGGGACACTGAAGCTTTCTTT; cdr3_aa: CSVEGLGTGRDTEAFF
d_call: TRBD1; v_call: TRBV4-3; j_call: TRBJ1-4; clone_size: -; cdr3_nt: TGCGCCAGCAGCCAAGAGCTGGACAGGGTTGGTGAAAAACTGTTTTTT; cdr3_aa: CASSQELDRVGEKLFF
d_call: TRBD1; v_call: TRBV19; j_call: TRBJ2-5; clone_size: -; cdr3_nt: TGTGCCAGTAGTCCGCGACAGGGGGCACAAGAGACCCAGTACTTC; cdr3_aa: CASSPRQGAQETQYF
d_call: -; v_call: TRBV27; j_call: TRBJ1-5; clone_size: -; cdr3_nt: TGTGCCAGCAGTCAACGCGGGACCGTTAGCAATCAGCCCCAGCATTTT; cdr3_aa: CASSQRGTVSNQPQHF
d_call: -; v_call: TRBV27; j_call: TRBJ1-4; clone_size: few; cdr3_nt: TGTGCCAGCAGCCCCCAAAGAACTAATGAAAAACTGTTTTTT; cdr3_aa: CASSPQRTNEKLFF
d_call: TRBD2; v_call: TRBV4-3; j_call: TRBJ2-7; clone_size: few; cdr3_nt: TGCGCCAGCAGCCAAGGTAGCGGGGGATCCTACGAGCAGTACTTC; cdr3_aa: CASSQGSGGSYEQYF
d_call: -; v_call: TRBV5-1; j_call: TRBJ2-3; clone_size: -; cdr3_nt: TGCGCCAGCAGCTTGAGTGACACCAACACAGATACGCAGTATTTT; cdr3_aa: CASSLSDTNTDTQYF
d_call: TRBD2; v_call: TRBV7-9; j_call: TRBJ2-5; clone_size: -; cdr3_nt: TGTGCCAGCAGACGAGCGGGAGCCAGGGAGACCCAGTACTTC; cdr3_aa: CASRRAGARETQYF
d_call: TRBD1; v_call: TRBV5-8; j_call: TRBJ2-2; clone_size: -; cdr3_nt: TGTGCCAGCATTGAGGGGGCTGGTACCGGGGAGCTGTTTTTT; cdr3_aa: CASIEGAGTGELFF
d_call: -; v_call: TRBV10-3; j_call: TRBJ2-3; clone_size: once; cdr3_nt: TGTGCCATCAGGGACGGCAAGGATACGCAGTATTTT; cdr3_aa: CAIRDGKDTQYF
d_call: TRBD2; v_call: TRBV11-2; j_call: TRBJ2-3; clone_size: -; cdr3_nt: TGTGCCAGCAGCTTAGGGACTAGCGGTCCCACAGATACGCAGTATTTT; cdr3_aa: CASSLGTSGPTDTQYF
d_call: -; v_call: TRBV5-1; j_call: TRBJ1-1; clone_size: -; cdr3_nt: TGCGCCAGCAGCTTTCACGGGGGTGAAGCTTTCTTT; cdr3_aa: CASSFHGGEAFF
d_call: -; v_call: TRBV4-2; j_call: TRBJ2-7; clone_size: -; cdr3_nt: TGTGCCAGCAGCCAGGAGGGACTCCCGGGTCTCTACGAGCAGTACTTC; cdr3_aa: CASSQEGLPGLYEQYF
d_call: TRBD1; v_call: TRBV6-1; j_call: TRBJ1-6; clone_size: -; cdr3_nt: TGTGCCAGCAGTGAAGCGCTTCGGACAGGGGTTTCTAATTCACCCCTCCACTTT; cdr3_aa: CASSEALRTGVSNSPLHF
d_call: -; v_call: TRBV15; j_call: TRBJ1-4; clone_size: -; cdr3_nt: TGTGCCACCAGCAGGTTCGGATTGACGGCAACTAATGAAGAACTGTTTTTT; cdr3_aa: CATSRFGLTATNEELFF
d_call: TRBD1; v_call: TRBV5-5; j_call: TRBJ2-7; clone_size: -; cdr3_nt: TGTGCCAGCAGCCCTACGGGACAGGGGGCTTACGAGCAGTACTTC; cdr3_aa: CASSPTGQGAYEQYF
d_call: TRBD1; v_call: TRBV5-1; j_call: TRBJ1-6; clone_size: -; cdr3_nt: TGCGCCAGCAGCTTGGGACAGGGTCCTGCACCCCTCCACTTT; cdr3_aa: CASSLGQGPAPLHF
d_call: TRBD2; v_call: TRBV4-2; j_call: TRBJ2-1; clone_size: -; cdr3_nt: TGTGCCAGCAGCTTAGGACTAGAATCCTACAATGAGCAGTTCTTC; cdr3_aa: CASSLGLESYNEQFF
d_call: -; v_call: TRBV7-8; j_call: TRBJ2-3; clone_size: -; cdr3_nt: TGTGCCAGCAGCTTAGTTCCGTCAGGGCCCACAGATACGCAGTATTTT; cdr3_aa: CASSLVPSGPTDTQYF
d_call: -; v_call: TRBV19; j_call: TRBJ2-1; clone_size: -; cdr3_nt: TGTGCCAGTAGCCCCCACCGCAATGAGCAGTTCTTC; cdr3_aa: CASSPHRNEQFF
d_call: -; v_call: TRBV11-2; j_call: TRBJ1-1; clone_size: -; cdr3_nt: TGTGCCAGCAGCTCCACCGGGCCTAGGAACACTGAAGCTTTCTTT; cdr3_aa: CASSSTGPRNTEAFF